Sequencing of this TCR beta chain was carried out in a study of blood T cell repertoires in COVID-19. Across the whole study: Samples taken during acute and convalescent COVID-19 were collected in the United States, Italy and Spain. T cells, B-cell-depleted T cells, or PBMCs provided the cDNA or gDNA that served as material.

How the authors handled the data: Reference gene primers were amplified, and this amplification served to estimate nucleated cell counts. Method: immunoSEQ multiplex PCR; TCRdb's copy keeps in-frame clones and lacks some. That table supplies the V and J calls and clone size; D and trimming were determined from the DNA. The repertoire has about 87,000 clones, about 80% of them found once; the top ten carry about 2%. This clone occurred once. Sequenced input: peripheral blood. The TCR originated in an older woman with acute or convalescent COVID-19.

The CDR3 loop reads CATSRPSRDTQYF. The CDR3 nucleotides are TGTGCCACCAGCAGACCCTCCCGGGATACGCAGTATTTT. The rearrangement joins TRBV15 to TRBJ2-3; unclear D gene. Trimming pared 2 bases from V and 6 bases from J, leaving 9 bases between. This CDR3 has 13 amino acids. Per germline, CDR1 LNHNV and CDR2 YYDKDF (reference sequence). Full variable domain (remainder filled in from reference TRBV15 and TRBJ2-3): DAMVIQNPRYQVTQFGKPVTLSCSQTLNHNVMYWYQQKSSQAPKLLFHYYDKDFNNEADTPDNFQSRRPNTSFCFLDIRSPGLGDTAMYLCATSRPSRDTQYFGPGTRLTVL.